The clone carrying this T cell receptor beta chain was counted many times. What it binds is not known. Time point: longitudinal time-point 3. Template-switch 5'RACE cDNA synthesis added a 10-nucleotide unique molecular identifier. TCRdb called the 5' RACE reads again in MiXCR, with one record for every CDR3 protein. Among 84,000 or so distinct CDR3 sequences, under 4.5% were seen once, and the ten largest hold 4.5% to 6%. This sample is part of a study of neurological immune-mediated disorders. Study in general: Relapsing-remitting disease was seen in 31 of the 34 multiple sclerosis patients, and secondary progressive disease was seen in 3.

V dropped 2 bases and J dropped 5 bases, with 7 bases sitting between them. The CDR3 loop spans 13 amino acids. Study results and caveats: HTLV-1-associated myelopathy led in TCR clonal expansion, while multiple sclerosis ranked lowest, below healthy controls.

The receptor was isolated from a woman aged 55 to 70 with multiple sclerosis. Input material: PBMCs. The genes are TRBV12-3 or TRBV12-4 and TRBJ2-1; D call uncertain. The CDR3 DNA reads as TGTGCCAGCAGTTTATTAGTGCACAATGAGCAGTTCTTC. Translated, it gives CASSLLVHNEQFF.